This T cell receptor beta chain comes out of a study of T cells in localized non-small cell lung cancer. Study-level points and caveats: Heterogeneity is still possible, as just one tumor region was sequenced. The study found T cell clonality highest in uninvolved adjacent lung, above tumor.

Profiled with immunoSEQ multiplex PCR; TCRdb holds only in-frame clones, not every one. The table records just over 70,000 clones, less than 90% of them present only once. Of note for this clone: Its matching antigen is unknown.

The sequencing here drew on peripheral blood, taken before any cancer treatment. The TCR sequence derives from a male donor at least 60 years old with stage III squamous cell lung carcinoma.

CDR3 sequence: CASSQVLAGGYNEQFF. DNA of the CDR3: TGCGCCAGCAGCCAAGTACTAGCGGGGGGATACAATGAGCAGTTCTTC. The chain is built from TRBV4-1 and TRBJ2-1; 12 positions match TRBD2. The CDR3 is made up of 16 amino acids. Germline CDR1 MGHRA, CDR2 YSYEKL. Germline trimming cut 1 base from V and 4 bases from J; bases unmatched to any gene: 2.